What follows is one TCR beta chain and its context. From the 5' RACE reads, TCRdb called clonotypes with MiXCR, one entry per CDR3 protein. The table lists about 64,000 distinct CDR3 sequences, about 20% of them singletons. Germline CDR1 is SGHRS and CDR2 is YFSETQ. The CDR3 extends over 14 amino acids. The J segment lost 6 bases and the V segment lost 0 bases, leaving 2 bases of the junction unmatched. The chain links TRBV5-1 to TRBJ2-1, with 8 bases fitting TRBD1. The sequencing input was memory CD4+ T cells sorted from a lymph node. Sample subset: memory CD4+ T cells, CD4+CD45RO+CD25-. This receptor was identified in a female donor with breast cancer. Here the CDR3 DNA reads TGCGCCAGCAGCTTGGTTCAGGGGGCCAATGAGCAGTTCTTC. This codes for CASSLVQGANEQFF.